The clone carrying this TCR beta chain has at least ten counts. The data were taken from a study of T cells in Graves' hyperthyroidism and ophthalmopathy. The TCR beta CDR3 regions underwent amplification using RNA transcripts as the source. An initial round of RT-PCR targeting the TCR CDR3 relied on the HTBI primer set. One entry per CDR3 protein results from TCRdb running MiXCR on the multiplex PCR reads. The sample consists of fewer than 350,000 distinct CDR3 sequences, about 14% of them appearing once. PBMCs were sourced from approximately 9 ml fresh peripheral blood. The CDR3 spans 14 residues. Germline CDR1 reads MDHEN; CDR2 reads SYDVKM. The V end lost 5 bases, the J end lost 5 bases, and 16 bases lay between the germline ends.

The chain is built from TRBV28 and TRBJ2-7; D could derive from TRBD1 or TRBD2 (5 bases each). The clonotype originates from a woman aged 30 to 39 with Graves' hyperthyroidism that later progressed to Graves' ophthalmopathy. The sequencing sample was made of blood. CDR3 in DNA: TGTGCCAGCAGTACCCCCGGCAGGGACCACGAGCAGTACTTC. Translating gives CASSTPGRDHEQYF.